This record concerns one TCR beta chain sequence. The data derive from a study of blood T cell repertoires in COVID-19. The overall study: Samples representing acute and convalescent COVID-19 were sourced from the United States, Italy and Spain. T cells, B-cell-depleted T cells, or PBMCs supplied cDNA or gDNA.

The study assigned cohorts using participant-reported clinical history. How the authors handled the data: Estimated nucleated cell counts came from reference gene primer amplification. Libraries were prepared by immunoSEQ multiplex PCR; TCRdb keeps only in-frame clonotypes and omits some of them. For V, J and clone size, that table is used; D and trimming come from the DNA. The sample shows about 280,000 clones, roughly 80% of them seen only once. Germline V gene sequence: CDR1 SQVTM, CDR2 ANQGSEA. Losses at the gene ends were 6 bases for V and 6 bases for J; bases not matched to a gene: 6. The length of the CDR3 is 13 residues.

This chain connects TRBV29-1 to TRBJ2-1; 9 positions match TRBD2. This TCR came from a man aged 35 to 55 who had been exposed to COVID-19. Source material: PBMCs or T cells enriched from blood (not recorded which). The CDR3 is CSVGLATPNEQFF. CDR3 sequence (DNA): TGCAGCGTAGGACTAGCGACACCCAATGAGCAGTTCTTC.